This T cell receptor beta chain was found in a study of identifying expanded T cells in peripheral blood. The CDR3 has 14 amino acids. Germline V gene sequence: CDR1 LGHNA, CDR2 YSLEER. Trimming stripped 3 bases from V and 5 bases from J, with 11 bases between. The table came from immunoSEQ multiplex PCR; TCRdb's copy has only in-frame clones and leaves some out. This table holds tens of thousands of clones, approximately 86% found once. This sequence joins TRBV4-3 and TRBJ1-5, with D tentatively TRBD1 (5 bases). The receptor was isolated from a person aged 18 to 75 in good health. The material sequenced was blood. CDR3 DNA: TGCGCCAGCAGCCAGAGGGACGGAGATCAGCCCCAGCATTTT. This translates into CASSQRDGDQPQHF.